Listed below are T cell receptor beta chains from one sample, sequenced in a study of blood T cell repertoires in COVID-19. The protocol was immunoSEQ multiplex PCR, while the TCRdb copy is restricted to in-frame clones and leaves out a portion. In the table there are 100,000 to 150,000 clones, 86% of which are singletons. Input material: peripheral blood. The receptors stem from a man between 65 and 80 years old who had recovered from COVID-19. CDR3s include the opening cysteine and the closing phenylalanine or tryptophan. D genes are given only for firm matches. Clone size is not always given. Where it is, it says once, few, many or a class for expanded clones.

len: 14; j_gene: TRBJ1-1; d_gene: .; v_gene: TRBV5-1; abundance: .; CDR3aa: CASSLAILQGTAFF; CDR3nt: TGCGCCAGCAGCTTGGCCATTTTGCAGGGGACAGCTTTCTTT
len: 14; j_gene: TRBJ1-2; d_gene: .; v_gene: TRBV28; abundance: many; CDR3aa: CASSPSNLGYGYTF; CDR3nt: TGTGCCAGCAGCCCTTCTAACCTAGGCTATGGCTACACCTTC
len: 15; j_gene: TRBJ1-2; d_gene: TRBD1; v_gene: TRBV5-4; abundance: .; CDR3aa: CASSLGQTGGGGYTF; CDR3nt: TGTGCCAGCAGCTTGGGGCAAACAGGGGGCGGGGGCTACACCTTC
len: 14; j_gene: TRBJ1-1; d_gene: TRBD1; v_gene: TRBV7-9; abundance: once; CDR3aa: CASTLTGGNTEAFF; CDR3nt: TGTGCCAGCACCCTGACAGGGGGAAACACTGAAGCTTTCTTT
len: 14; j_gene: TRBJ1-1; d_gene: .; v_gene: TRBV11-2; abundance: .; CDR3aa: CASSDRVGNTEAFF; CDR3nt: TGTGCCAGCAGCGACCGGGTTGGGAACACTGAAGCTTTCTTT
len: 12; j_gene: TRBJ2-2; d_gene: .; v_gene: TRBV28; abundance: .; CDR3aa: CASSPSTGELFF; CDR3nt: TGTGCCAGCAGTCCTAGCACCGGGGAGCTGTTTTTT
len: 13; j_gene: TRBJ2-3; d_gene: TRBD2; v_gene: TRBV2; abundance: once; CDR3aa: CASTGGSPDTQYF; CDR3nt: TGTGCCAGCACGGGCGGGAGCCCAGATACGCAGTATTTT
len: 15; j_gene: TRBJ2-7; d_gene: .; v_gene: TRBV7-9; abundance: few; CDR3aa: CASSLSLGADYEQYF; CDR3nt: TGTGCCAGCAGCTTGTCGTTGGGGGCAGACTACGAGCAGTACTTC
len: 17; j_gene: TRBJ2-1; d_gene: TRBD2; v_gene: TRBV6-1; abundance: few; CDR3aa: CASSGLRTSGIYNEQFF; CDR3nt: TGTGCCAGCAGTGGCTTGCGGACTAGCGGTATCTACAATGAGCAGTTCTTC
len: 16; j_gene: TRBJ2-3; d_gene: TRBD2; v_gene: TRBV7-3; abundance: once; CDR3aa: CASTPGLARVADTQYF; CDR3nt: TGTGCCAGCACCCCCGGACTAGCTAGGGTCGCAGATACGCAGTATTTT
len: 17; j_gene: TRBJ1-6; d_gene: .; v_gene: TRBV19; abundance: .; CDR3aa: CASSKGWTSSYNSPLHF; CDR3nt: TGTGCCAGTAGTAAAGGCTGGACTAGCTCCTATAATTCACCCCTCCACTTT
len: 18; j_gene: TRBJ2-7; d_gene: TRBD2; v_gene: TRBV5-6; abundance: .; CDR3aa: CASSPRTVRLAGAYEQYF; CDR3nt: TGTGCCAGCAGCCCCAGGACAGTGAGACTAGCGGGGGCCTACGAGCAGTACTTC
len: 14; j_gene: TRBJ1-1; d_gene: .; v_gene: TRBV28; abundance: .; CDR3aa: CASTPRGRNTEAFF; CDR3nt: TGTGCCAGCACCCCCCGGGGTCGGAACACTGAAGCTTTCTTT
len: 14; j_gene: TRBJ1-1; d_gene: .; v_gene: TRBV28; abundance: .; CDR3aa: CASSLQGSNTEAFF; CDR3nt: TGTGCCAGCAGTTTGCAGGGGAGTAACACTGAAGCTTTCTTT
len: 13; j_gene: TRBJ2-7; d_gene: .; v_gene: TRBV4-3; abundance: .; CDR3aa: CASSQIREYEQYF; CDR3nt: TGCGCCAGCAGCCAAATAAGAGAATACGAGCAGTACTTC
len: 14; j_gene: TRBJ1-2; d_gene: .; v_gene: TRBV7-8; abundance: .; CDR3aa: CASSPGRGGEGYTF; CDR3nt: TGTGCCAGCAGCCCTGGGCGGGGGGGAGAGGGCTACACCTTC
len: 17; j_gene: TRBJ2-7; d_gene: .; v_gene: TRBV13; abundance: once; CDR3aa: CASSLGRSVILSYEQYF; CDR3nt: TGTGCCAGCAGCTTAGGCCGGAGTGTAATTCTCTCCTACGAGCAGTACTTC
len: 13; j_gene: TRBJ2-5; d_gene: .; v_gene: TRBV5-1; abundance: .; CDR3aa: CASSLGMQETQYF; CDR3nt: TGCGCCAGCAGCTTGGGTATGCAAGAGACCCAGTACTTC
len: 13; j_gene: TRBJ1-1; d_gene: TRBD1; v_gene: TRBV5-1; abundance: .; CDR3aa: CASSSQGATEAFF; CDR3nt: TGCGCCAGCAGCTCTCAGGGGGCCACTGAAGCTTTCTTT
len: 13; j_gene: TRBJ2-7; d_gene: .; v_gene: TRBV7-2; abundance: few; CDR3aa: CASSSARVNEQYF; CDR3nt: TGTGCCAGCAGCTCGGCCAGGGTGAACGAGCAGTACTTC
len: 16; j_gene: TRBJ1-1; d_gene: .; v_gene: TRBV28; abundance: few; CDR3aa: CASILWTGTPYTEAFF; CDR3nt: TGTGCCAGCATCCTTTGGACCGGGACACCATACACTGAAGCTTTCTTT
len: 16; j_gene: TRBJ2-7; d_gene: TRBD2; v_gene: TRBV7-6; abundance: .; CDR3aa: CASSLVEAGDSYEQYF; CDR3nt: TGTGCCAGCAGCTTAGTAGAGGCGGGAGACTCCTACGAGCAGTACTTC
len: 16; j_gene: TRBJ1-4; d_gene: .; v_gene: TRBV4-3; abundance: .; CDR3aa: CASSQDLRGTSEKLFF; CDR3nt: TGCGCCAGCAGCCAAGATTTACGGGGGACGAGTGAAAAACTGTTTTTT
len: 14; j_gene: TRBJ2-2; d_gene: .; v_gene: TRBV5-5; abundance: few; CDR3aa: CASSATRYTGELFF; CDR3nt: TGTGCCAGCAGCGCCACTCGTTACACCGGGGAGCTGTTTTTT
len: 18; j_gene: TRBJ2-1; d_gene: TRBD2; v_gene: TRBV10-2; abundance: .; CDR3aa: CASSETPPLAGFRNEQFF; CDR3nt: TGCGCCAGCAGTGAAACCCCTCCCCTAGCGGGATTCAGAAATGAGCAGTTCTTC
len: 14; j_gene: TRBJ1-2; d_gene: .; v_gene: TRBV6-6; abundance: .; CDR3aa: CASSYYTVDYGYTF; CDR3nt: TGTGCCAGCAGTTACTACACAGTGGACTATGGCTACACCTTC
len: 15; j_gene: TRBJ2-7; d_gene: .; v_gene: TRBV7-2; abundance: .; CDR3aa: CASSLLGGVVHEQYF; CDR3nt: TGTGCCAGCAGCTTACTGGGCGGGGTGGTCCACGAGCAGTACTTC
len: 13; j_gene: TRBJ2-7; d_gene: .; v_gene: TRBV28; abundance: once; CDR3aa: CASFSQASYEQYF; CDR3nt: TGTGCCAGCTTCTCCCAGGCTTCCTACGAGCAGTACTTC
len: 14; j_gene: TRBJ2-3; d_gene: TRBD1; v_gene: TRBV5-1; abundance: .; CDR3aa: CASSRDRSTDTQYF; CDR3nt: TGCGCCAGCAGCCGGGACAGATCCACAGATACGCAGTATTTT
len: 15; j_gene: TRBJ2-7; d_gene: TRBD1; v_gene: TRBV11-1; abundance: .; CDR3aa: CASSRAGTATYEQYF; CDR3nt: TGTGCCAGCAGCCGGGCCGGGACAGCCACCTACGAGCAGTACTTC
len: 13; j_gene: TRBJ2-2; d_gene: TRBD1; v_gene: TRBV12-3/TRBV12-4; abundance: .; CDR3aa: CASSGQGAGELFF; CDR3nt: TGTGCCAGCAGCGGACAGGGGGCCGGGGAGCTGTTTTTT
len: 17; j_gene: TRBJ1-2; d_gene: TRBD1; v_gene: TRBV30; abundance: .; CDR3aa: CAWSPTGTGTYYYGYTF; CDR3nt: TGTGCCTGGAGTCCGACGGGGACAGGGACATATTACTATGGCTACACCTTC
len: 14; j_gene: TRBJ1-2; d_gene: TRBD1; v_gene: TRBV5-1; abundance: .; CDR3aa: CASSVGQGTAGYTF; CDR3nt: TGCGCCAGCAGCGTGGGACAGGGGACGGCTGGCTACACCTTC
len: 16; j_gene: TRBJ2-2; d_gene: TRBD2; v_gene: TRBV6-1; abundance: .; CDR3aa: CASSELAGGNTGELFF; CDR3nt: TGTGCCAGCAGTGAACTAGCGGGGGGGAACACCGGGGAGCTGTTTTTT
len: 12; j_gene: TRBJ1-4; d_gene: .; v_gene: TRBV29-1; abundance: .; CDR3aa: CSVDGVNEKLFF; CDR3nt: TGCAGCGTTGACGGGGTTAATGAAAAACTGTTTTTT
len: 14; j_gene: TRBJ2-7; d_gene: TRBD1; v_gene: TRBV6-5; abundance: .; CDR3aa: CASIIGQGAYEQYF; CDR3nt: TGTGCCAGCATCATAGGACAGGGTGCCTACGAGCAGTACTTC
len: 15; j_gene: TRBJ2-5; d_gene: .; v_gene: TRBV27; abundance: .; CDR3aa: CASSLSFGGQETQYF; CDR3nt: TGTGCCAGCAGTTTATCGTTTGGCGGTCAAGAGACCCAGTACTTC
len: 13; j_gene: TRBJ2-3; d_gene: .; v_gene: TRBV28; abundance: .; CDR3aa: CASSFQFPDTQYF; CDR3nt: TGTGCCAGCAGTTTCCAGTTCCCAGATACGCAGTATTTT
len: 14; j_gene: TRBJ1-2; d_gene: .; v_gene: TRBV2; abundance: .; CDR3aa: CASSEARGASGYTF; CDR3nt: TGTGCCAGCAGTGAAGCACGGGGGGCAAGCGGCTACACCTTC
len: 13; j_gene: TRBJ2-7; d_gene: TRBD1; v_gene: TRBV2; abundance: .; CDR3aa: CASAGQGRYEQYF; CDR3nt: TGTGCCAGCGCAGGACAGGGGCGGTACGAGCAGTACTTC
len: 14; j_gene: TRBJ2-3; d_gene: TRBD1; v_gene: TRBV5-1; abundance: .; CDR3aa: CASTSGTVTDTQYF; CDR3nt: TGCGCCAGCACCTCCGGGACAGTCACAGATACGCAGTATTTT
len: 13; j_gene: TRBJ1-6; d_gene: .; v_gene: TRBV6-5; abundance: .; CDR3aa: CASRSTYNSPLHF; CDR3nt: TGTGCCAGCCGCTCTACCTATAATTCACCCCTCCACTTT
len: 14; j_gene: TRBJ2-1; d_gene: .; v_gene: TRBV7-8; abundance: .; CDR3aa: CASSRIKRYNEQFF; CDR3nt: TGTGCCAGCAGCCGAATCAAACGGTACAATGAGCAGTTCTTC
len: 15; j_gene: TRBJ2-7; d_gene: .; v_gene: TRBV28; abundance: .; CDR3aa: CASSLRSGYLPEQYF; CDR3nt: TGTGCCAGCAGTTTACGCAGCGGATATCTGCCCGAGCAGTACTTC
len: 14; j_gene: TRBJ2-2; d_gene: .; v_gene: TRBV3-1/TRBV3-2; abundance: .; CDR3aa: CASTQYEGPGELFF; CDR3nt: TGTGCCAGCACTCAATACGAGGGTCCCGGGGAGCTGTTTTTT
len: 13; j_gene: TRBJ2-1; d_gene: TRBD2; v_gene: TRBV10-2; abundance: .; CDR3aa: CASMGGVMDEQFF; CDR3nt: TGCGCCAGCATGGGGGGGGTGATGGATGAGCAGTTCTTC